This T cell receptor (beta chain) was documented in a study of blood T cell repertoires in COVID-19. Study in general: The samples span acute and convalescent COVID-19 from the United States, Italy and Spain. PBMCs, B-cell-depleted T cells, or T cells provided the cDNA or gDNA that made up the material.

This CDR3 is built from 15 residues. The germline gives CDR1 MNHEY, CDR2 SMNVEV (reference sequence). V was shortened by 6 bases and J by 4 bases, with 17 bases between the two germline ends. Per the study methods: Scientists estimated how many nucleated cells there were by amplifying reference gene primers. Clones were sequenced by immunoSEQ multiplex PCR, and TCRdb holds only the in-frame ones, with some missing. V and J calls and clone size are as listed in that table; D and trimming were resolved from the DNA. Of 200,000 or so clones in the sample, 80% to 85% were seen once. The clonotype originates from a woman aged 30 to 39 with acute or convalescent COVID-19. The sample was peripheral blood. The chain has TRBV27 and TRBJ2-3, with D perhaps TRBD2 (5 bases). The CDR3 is CASRILSSGSDTQYF. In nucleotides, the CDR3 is TGTGCCAGCAGGATCCTCAGTTCGGGGTCAGATACGCAGTATTTT.